This TCR beta chain came from a study of T cell repertoires in aging, cancer and after chemotherapy. The wider study: Paired samples before and after chemotherapy came from chronic lymphocytic leukemia patients on fludarabine- or bendamustine-based regimens. Around 10 million TCR reads were in the whole dataset. General study results and limits: Median generation probability rose over the chemotherapy interval in each cancer cohort, suggesting rebound thymic output. Lymphoid organ infiltration in hematological cancer patients may impair thymic emigration or peripheral T cell expansion.

TCR beta rearrangements were amplified from peripheral blood genomic DNA. This clonotype has only a few counts. Antigen: not known. V gave up 5 bases and J gave up 4 bases, with 14 bases separating them. CDR3 size: 14 residues. Germline CDR1 SGHVT, CDR2 SQSDAQ. Multiplex touch-down PCR with TRB-A/B primers amplified rearranged V-D-J TRB sequences. A single record per CDR3 protein comes from TCRdb applying MiXCR to the multiplex PCR reads. Of roughly 8,600 distinct CDR3 sequences detected, just under 25% appear once; the ten largest clones hold less than 3.5%. This clonotype was obtained from a human donor with a blood cancer. The sample was blood. This rearrangement joins TRBV7-4 to TRBJ1-1; the D is unclear. CDR3 protein: CASSPVGSFTEAFF. CDR3 DNA sequence: TGTGCCAGCAGCCCAGTGGGGAGTTTCACTGAAGCTTTCTTT.